This TCR beta chain was retrieved from a study of blood T cell repertoires in COVID-19. Sequencing was performed with immunoSEQ multiplex PCR; in TCRdb, only in-frame clones are kept and a portion is missing. The sample has over 200,000 clones; more than 85% are singletons. This clone was recorded only once. From germline, CDR1 is LGHNA and CDR2 YSLEER. CDR3 length: 16 residues. Trimming left V 1 base short and J 0 bases short, with 10 bases between. This receptor was identified in a young adult with COVID-19, enrolled during active disease. Sequencing was done on a sample of peripheral blood. The rearrangement uses TRBV4-3 and TRBJ2-1; D is unclear. CDR3 in DNA: TGCGCCAGCAGCCAAGCCGTACTTAGCTCCTACAATGAGCAGTTCTTC. Translated: CASSQAVLSSYNEQFF.